The 19 T cell receptor beta chains listed next were all sequenced from one sample in a study of T-cell memory formation after mild COVID-19 (dated by TCRdb to about 2021). Library construction relied on 5' RACE. The instrument given in TCRdb is Illumina NovaSeq 6000. TCRdb took the public reads, trimmed them with fastp at Q25, ran MiXCR for clone calling and kept in-frame beta chains. Every entry covers one CDR3 protein and lists the most common genes and DNA from its rows. This sample is represented by over 300,000 distinct CDR3 sequences; 20% to 25% of them were singletons. Together, the top ten hold approximately 22% of the sample. Sequencing was carried out using PBMCs or a T cell subset sorted from them (not recorded which). These receptors all come from a man aged 18-30 years who had mild COVID-19 (a few samples of this study predate the infection). The sample titles of this study are shuffled in the database, so cell type and time point are left out; the donor was told from shared clones.

This clonotype was seen a few times. The chain combines TRBV12-3 or TRBV12-4 with TRBJ2-3, with 8 bases lining up with TRBD2. CDR3 size: 15 residues. V was clipped by 5 bases and J by 9 bases; unmatched bases: 13. The CDR3 protein is CASSPLIAGSRTQYF. CDR3 DNA sequence: TGTGCCAGCAGTCCCTTGATAGCGGGATCCCGGACGCAGTATTTT.

This clonotype has a handful of counts. The chain couples TRBV3-1 to TRBJ1-4; tentatively, D is TRBD1 (5 bases). Between the trimmed V and J ends, which lost 4 bases and 10 bases, there was a span of 25 bases. Per the germline V gene, CDR1 is LGHDT and CDR2 is YNNKEL (reference sequence). This CDR3 is 17 amino acids long. CDR3 bases: TGTGCCAGCAGCCCCAAGAACCCGGGGCAGGACATCGGAAAACTGTTTTTT. It specifies CASSPKNPGQDIGKLFF.

This clonotype has just a few counts. The J gene is TRBJ2-3, the V gene TRBV7-2, with a possible D match to TRBD2 (6 bases). Germline V gives CDR1 SGHTA, CDR2 FQGNSA. The length of the CDR3 is 16 residues. Trimming pared 3 bases from V and 3 bases from J, leaving 16 bases between. CDR3 loop: CASSLVWGVGTDTQYF. The CDR3 coding sequence is TGTGCCAGCAGCTTGGTTTGGGGGGTGGGGACAGATACGCAGTATTTT.

The table lists this clonotype with many counts. The chain joins TRBV24-1 to TRBJ1-4; D uncertain. CDR1 KGHDR and CDR2 SFDVKD come from the germline V gene. V was shortened by 5 bases and J by 11 bases, with 17 bases between the two germline ends. The CDR3 extends over 14 amino acids. The CDR3 sequence is CATSGIPEVEKLFF. CDR3 bases: TGTGCCACCAGTGGGATTCCGGAAGTTGAGAAACTGTTTTTT.

This clonotype was seen a few times. The gene calls are TRBV5-1 and TRBJ2-5; 7 bases agree with TRBD2. Germline CDR1 and CDR2: SGHRS and YFSETQ. The CDR3 runs to 14 residues. V dropped 2 bases and J dropped 9; count of bases not matched to a gene: 10. CDR3 protein: CASSFGTTALPQYF. DNA of the CDR3: TGCGCCAGCAGCTTCGGGACTACCGCCTTGCCCCAGTACTTC.

This sequence joins TRBV7-8 and TRBJ1-2, with D hard to call. Trimming left V 4 bases short and J 5 bases short, with 8 bases between. Germline V gene sequence: CDR1 SGHVS, CDR2 FQNEAQ. This CDR3 is 12 amino acids long. Written as DNA, the CDR3 is TGTGCCAGCAGCTCCTTGGGGTATGGCTACACCTTC. Its protein product is CASSSLGYGYTF.

This rearrangement joins TRBV7-2 to TRBJ2-5, with TRBD2 matching 10 bases. The trim removed 8 bases at V and 5 bases at J, leaving 8 bases unmatched. The CDR3 extends over 14 amino acids. CDR1 and CDR2 from the germline V gene are SGHTA and FQGNSA. This chain's CDR3 is CASGRGTSVETQYF. CDR3 DNA: TGTGCCAGCGGCCGCGGGACTAGCGTGGAGACCCAGTACTTC.

This clonotype has a handful of counts. The chain links TRBV6-5 to TRBJ2-3, with 8 bases fitting TRBD1. The CDR3 sequence is 16 residues long. V shed 6 bases, J shed 1 base, and the junction held 9 bases outside the gene matches. Germline values: CDR1 MNHEY, CDR2 SVGAGI. Written as DNA, the CDR3 is TGTGCCAGCAGACCCTGGACAGGGCGGGGCACAGATACGCAGTATTTT. Protein sequence: CASRPWTGRGTDTQYF.

This chain joins TRBV5-1 and TRBJ2-2; 8 bases line up with TRBD1. V trimming: 5 bases; J trimming: 6 bases; junction bases outside the gene matches: 9. The CDR3 contains 15 residues. CDR1 is SGHRS and CDR2 is YFSETQ in the germline V gene. The CDR3 coding sequence is TGCGCCAGCAGACGACAGGGGAGGTTGGCCGGGGAGCTGTTTTTT. Protein: CASRRQGRLAGELFF.

V gene TRBV7-2 combines with J gene TRBJ1-5; no firm D call. Germline-derived CDR1 and CDR2 are SGHTA and FQGNSA. Trimming removed 5 bases at V and 3 bases at J, with 5 bases between. This CDR3 is 12 amino acids long. The CDR3: CASSPFNQPQHF. In DNA, the CDR3 is TGTGCCAGCAGCCCCTTCAATCAGCCCCAGCATTTT.

The chain combines TRBV7-3 with TRBJ2-3, with 7 bases that match TRBD1. The CDR3 has 14 amino acids. V lost 5 bases and J lost 3; bases outside the gene matches: 5. Looked up from germline, CDR1 is SGHTA and CDR2 is FQGTGA. The CDR3, as DNA: TGTGCCAGCAGCCCAACAGGGGAAACAGATACGCAGTATTTT. Its protein product is CASSPTGETDTQYF.

Notes on this clonotype: Being one base from a much bigger clone, this may be a read error. This rearrangement joins TRBV5-1 to TRBJ2-5; the D is unclear. This CDR3 has 12 residues. V dropped 4 bases and J dropped 0 bases, with 4 bases sitting between them. The germline CDR1 and CDR2 sequences are SGHRS and YFSETQ. The DNA for the CDR3 is TGCGCCAGCAGCGTGGACCAAGAGACCCAGTACTTC. It specifies CASSVDQETQYF.

A few counts support this clonotype. The chain combines TRBV27 with TRBJ2-7; D call uncertain. Germline values: CDR1 MNHEY, CDR2 SMNVEV (reference sequence). V lost 4 bases and J lost 4, with 11 bases in between. The CDR3 loop spans 13 amino acids. The CDR3 protein is CASSSSEAYEQYF. The DNA for the CDR3 is TGTGCCAGCAGTTCCAGCGAGGCGTACGAGCAGTACTTC.

The chain couples TRBV4-1 to TRBJ2-2, with a weak D call TRBD2 (6 bases). Trimming pared 1 base from V and 0 bases from J, leaving 9 bases between. The CDR3 is made up of 16 amino acids. The germline gives CDR1 MGHRA, CDR2 YSYEKL. CDR3 DNA: TGCGCCAGCAGCCAAGTCCCGGGGGCGAACACCGGGGAGCTGTTTTTT. As protein: CASSQVPGANTGELFF.

This clonotype was found many times. The chain is built from TRBV10-3 and TRBJ2-7, with D perhaps TRBD2 (6 bases). Germline CDR1 ENHRY, CDR2 SYGVKD. This CDR3 has 14 amino acids. The V end lost 4 bases, the J end lost 5 bases, and 15 bases lay between the germline ends. The CDR3 sequence is CAISGLFGGDEQYF. CDR3 bases: TGTGCCATCAGTGGACTTTTTGGAGGGGACGAGCAGTACTTC.

The chain uses TRBV12-3 or TRBV12-4 and TRBJ2-3; D not certain. The length of the CDR3 is 14 residues. Trimming removed 5 bases at V and 2 bases at J, with 11 bases between. CDR3 sequence: CASSRYTITDTQYF. Written as DNA, the CDR3 is TGTGCCAGCAGTCGTTACACCATCACAGATACGCAGTATTTT.

This clonotype was seen a handful of times. The genes are TRBV2 and TRBJ2-3; D not certain. Trimming shortened V by 4 bases and J by 6 bases, and 8 bases separated the two germline ends. The CDR3 runs to 12 residues. The V gene's germline CDR1 is SNHLY and CDR2 FYNNEI. Written as DNA, the CDR3 is TGTGCCAGCAGTGGGGAAAAGGATACGCAGTATTTT. Residues: CASSGEKDTQYF.

The CDR3 spells CASSAHSISYEQYV. CDR3 nucleotide sequence: TGTGCCAGCAGTGCCCACAGCATCTCCTACGAGCAGTACGTC. This chain joins TRBV7-2 and TRBJ2-7; D not resolved. Germline V gene lookup returns CDR1 SGHTA and CDR2 FQGNSA. V dropped 6 bases and J dropped 0 bases, with 12 bases sitting between them. This CDR3 comprises 14 residues.

The sample holds a few counts of this clonotype. The V and J genes are TRBV5-4 and TRBJ1-6; no definite D call. This CDR3 contains 15 residues. The ends were cut back, 3 bases at V and 6 bases at J, with 13 bases in the middle. Per germline, CDR1 SGHNT and CDR2 YYREEE (reference sequence). CDR3 DNA sequence: TGTGCCAGCAGCTACAGTACACAAACTAATTCACCCCTCCACTTT. Amino acids: CASSYSTQTNSPLHF.